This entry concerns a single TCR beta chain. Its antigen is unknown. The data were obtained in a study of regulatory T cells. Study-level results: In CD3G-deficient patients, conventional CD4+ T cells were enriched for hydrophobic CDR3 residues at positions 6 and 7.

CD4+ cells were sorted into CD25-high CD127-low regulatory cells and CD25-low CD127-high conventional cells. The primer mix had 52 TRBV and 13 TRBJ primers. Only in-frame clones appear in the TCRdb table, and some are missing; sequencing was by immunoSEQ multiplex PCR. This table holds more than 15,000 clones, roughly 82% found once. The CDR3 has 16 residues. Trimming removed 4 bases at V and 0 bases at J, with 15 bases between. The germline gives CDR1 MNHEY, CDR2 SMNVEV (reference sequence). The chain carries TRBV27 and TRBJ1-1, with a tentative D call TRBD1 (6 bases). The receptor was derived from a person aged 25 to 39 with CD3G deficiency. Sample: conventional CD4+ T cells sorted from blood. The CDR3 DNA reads TGTGCCAGCAGTTGGGGCAGGGGATTGATGAACACTGAAGCTTTCTTT. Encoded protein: CASSWGRGLMNTEAFF.